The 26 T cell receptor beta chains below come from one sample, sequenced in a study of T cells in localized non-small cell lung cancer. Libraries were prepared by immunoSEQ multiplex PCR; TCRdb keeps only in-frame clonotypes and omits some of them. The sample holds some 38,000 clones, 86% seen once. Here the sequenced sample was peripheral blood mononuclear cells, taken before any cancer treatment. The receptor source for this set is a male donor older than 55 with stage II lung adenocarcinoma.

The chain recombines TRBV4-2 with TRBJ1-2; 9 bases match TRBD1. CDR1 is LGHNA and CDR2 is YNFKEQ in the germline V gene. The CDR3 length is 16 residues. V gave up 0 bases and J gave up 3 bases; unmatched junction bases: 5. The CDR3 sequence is CASSQEVGQGYYGYTF. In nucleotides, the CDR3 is TGTGCCAGCAGCCAAGAGGTCGGACAGGGGTACTATGGCTACACCTTC.

As DNA, the CDR3 is TGTGCCAGCAGCCTCGGGTTCCAAGAGACCCAGTACTTC. It specifies CASSLGFQETQYF. The chain combines TRBV6-1 with TRBJ2-5; D gene ambiguous. Germline V gene sequence: CDR1 MNHNS, CDR2 SASEGT. V was pared by 6 bases and J by 1 base, with 9 bases between. CDR3 length: 13 amino acids.

CDR3 region: CASSLAGGPSYEQYF. As DNA, the CDR3 is TGCGCCAGCAGCTTGGCCGGGGGGCCCTCCTACGAGCAGTACTTC. The chain joins TRBV5-1 to TRBJ2-7; D possibly corresponds to TRBD2 (7 bases). Germline V gene sequence: CDR1 SGHRS, CDR2 YFSETQ. Trimming took 0 bases from V and 0 from J, leaving 10 bases between them. The CDR3 length is 15 residues.

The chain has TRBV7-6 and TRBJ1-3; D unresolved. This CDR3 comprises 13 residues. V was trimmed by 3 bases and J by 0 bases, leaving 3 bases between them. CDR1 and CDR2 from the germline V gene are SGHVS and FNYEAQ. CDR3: CASSLSSGNTIYF. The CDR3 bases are TGTGCCAGCAGCTTGAGCTCTGGAAACACCATATATTTT.

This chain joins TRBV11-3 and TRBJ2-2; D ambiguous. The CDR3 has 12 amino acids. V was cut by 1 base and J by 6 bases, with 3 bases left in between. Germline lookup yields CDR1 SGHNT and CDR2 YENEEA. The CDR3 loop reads CASSLAAGELFF. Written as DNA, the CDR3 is TGTGCCAGCAGCTTAGCGGCCGGGGAGCTGTTTTTT.

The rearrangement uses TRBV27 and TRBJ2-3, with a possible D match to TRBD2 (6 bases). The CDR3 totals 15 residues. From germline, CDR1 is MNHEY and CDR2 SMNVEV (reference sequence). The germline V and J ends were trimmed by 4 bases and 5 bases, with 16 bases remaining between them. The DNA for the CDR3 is TGTGCCAGCAGTTCCACGCCCGGGCGGGGAGATACGCAGTATTTT. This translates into CASSSTPGRGDTQYF.

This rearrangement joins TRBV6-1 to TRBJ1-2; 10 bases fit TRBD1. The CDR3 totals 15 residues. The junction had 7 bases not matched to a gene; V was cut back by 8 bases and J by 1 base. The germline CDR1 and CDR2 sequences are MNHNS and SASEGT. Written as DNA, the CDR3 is TGTGCCAGCCAAGCGGGACAGGGGATTAACTATGGCTACACCTTC. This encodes CASQAGQGINYGYTF.

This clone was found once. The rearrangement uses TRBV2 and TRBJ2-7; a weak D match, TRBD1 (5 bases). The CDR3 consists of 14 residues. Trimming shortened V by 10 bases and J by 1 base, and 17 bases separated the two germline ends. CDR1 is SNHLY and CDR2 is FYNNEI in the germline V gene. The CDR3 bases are TGTGCCACGAATACAGGAGATGATTCCTACGAGCAGTACTTC. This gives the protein CATNTGDDSYEQYF.

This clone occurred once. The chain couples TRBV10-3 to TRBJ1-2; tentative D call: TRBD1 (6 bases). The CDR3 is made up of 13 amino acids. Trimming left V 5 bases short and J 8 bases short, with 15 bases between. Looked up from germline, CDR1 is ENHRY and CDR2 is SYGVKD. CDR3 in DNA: TGTGCCATCAGTCCTAACAGGGATCAAGGCTACACCTTC. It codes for CAISPNRDQGYTF.

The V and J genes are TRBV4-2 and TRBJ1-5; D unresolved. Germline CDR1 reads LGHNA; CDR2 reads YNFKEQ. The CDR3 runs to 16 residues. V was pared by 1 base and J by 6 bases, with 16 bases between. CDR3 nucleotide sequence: TGTGCCAGCAGCCAAGCCACCGGTGGGGTGGCTCAGCCCCAGCATTTT. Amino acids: CASSQATGGVAQPQHF.

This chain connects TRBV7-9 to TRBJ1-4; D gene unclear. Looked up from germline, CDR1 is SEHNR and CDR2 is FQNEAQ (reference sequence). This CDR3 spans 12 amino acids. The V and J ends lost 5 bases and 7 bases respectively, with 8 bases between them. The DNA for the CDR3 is TGTGCCAGCAGCGAATACAGTGAAAAACTGTTTTTT. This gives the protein CASSEYSEKLFF.

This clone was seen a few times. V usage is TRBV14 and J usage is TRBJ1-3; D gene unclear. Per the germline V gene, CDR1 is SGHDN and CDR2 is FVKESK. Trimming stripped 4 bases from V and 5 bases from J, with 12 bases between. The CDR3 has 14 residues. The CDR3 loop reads CASSRGSSRNTIYF. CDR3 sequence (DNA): TGTGCCAGCAGCCGCGGGTCGTCTAGAAACACCATATATTTT.

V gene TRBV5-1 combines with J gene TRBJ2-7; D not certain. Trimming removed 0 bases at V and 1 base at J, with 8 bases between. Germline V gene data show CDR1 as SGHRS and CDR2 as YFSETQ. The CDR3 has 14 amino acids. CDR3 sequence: CASSLGWDSYEQYF. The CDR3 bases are TGCGCCAGCAGCTTGGGATGGGATTCCTACGAGCAGTACTTC.

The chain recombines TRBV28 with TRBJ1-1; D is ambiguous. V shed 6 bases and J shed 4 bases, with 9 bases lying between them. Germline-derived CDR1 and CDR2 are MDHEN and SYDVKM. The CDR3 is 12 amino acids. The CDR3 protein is CASREMSTEAFF. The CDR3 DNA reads TGTGCCAGCAGGGAGATGAGCACTGAAGCTTTCTTT.

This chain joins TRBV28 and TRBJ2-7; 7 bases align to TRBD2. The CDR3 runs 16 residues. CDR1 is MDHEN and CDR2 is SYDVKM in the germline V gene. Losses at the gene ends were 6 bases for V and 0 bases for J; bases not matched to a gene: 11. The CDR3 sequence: CASSAGVVKHSYEQYF. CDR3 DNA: TGTGCCAGCAGCGCGGGAGTGGTTAAGCACTCCTACGAGCAGTACTTC.

The CDR3 DNA reads as TGTGCCAGCTCACCGATGGCAGGGCAGGAGACCCAGTACTTC. It translates to CASSPMAGQETQYF. The rearrangement links TRBV18 to TRBJ2-5; possibly TRBD1 for D (5 bases). CDR3 size: 14 residues. Trimming cost V 3 bases and J 5 bases, with 13 bases left between them. Germline V gene lookup returns CDR1 KGHSH and CDR2 LQKENI.

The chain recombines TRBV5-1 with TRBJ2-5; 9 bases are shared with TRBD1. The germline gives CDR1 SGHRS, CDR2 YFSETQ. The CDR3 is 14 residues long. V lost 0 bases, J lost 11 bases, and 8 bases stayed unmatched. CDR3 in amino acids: CASSLGQGDSKQYF. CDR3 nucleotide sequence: TGCGCCAGCAGCTTGGGACAGGGGGATTCGAAACAGTACTTC.

In DNA, the CDR3 is TGTGCCACCAGGGTAGCGGAGCCTTACAATGAGCAGTTCTTC. Protein product: CATRVAEPYNEQFF. J is TRBJ2-1 and V is TRBV10-3, with D possibly TRBD2 on 6 matching bases. The CDR3 runs 14 residues. Trimming left V 10 bases short and J 4 bases short, with 17 bases between. Germline-derived CDR1 and CDR2 are ENHRY and SYGVKD.

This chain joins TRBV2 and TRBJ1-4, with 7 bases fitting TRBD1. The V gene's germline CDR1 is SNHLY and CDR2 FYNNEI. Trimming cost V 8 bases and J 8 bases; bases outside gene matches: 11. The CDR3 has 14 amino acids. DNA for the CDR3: TGTGCCAGCGGGGGGACAGTTGAGGCAGAAAAACTGTTTTTT. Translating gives CASGGTVEAEKLFF.

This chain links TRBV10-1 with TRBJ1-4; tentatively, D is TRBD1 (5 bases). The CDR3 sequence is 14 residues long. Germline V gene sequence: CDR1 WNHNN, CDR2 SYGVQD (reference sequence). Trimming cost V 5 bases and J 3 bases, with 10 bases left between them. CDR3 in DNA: TGCGCCAGCAGTTCACCGGGGGCTAATGAAAAACTGTTTTTT. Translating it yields CASSSPGANEKLFF.

The CDR3 DNA is TGTGCCAGCAGCTTAGGGGGGTCGCCAGATACGCAGTATTTT. This encodes CASSLGGSPDTQYF. The J gene is TRBJ2-3, the V gene TRBV5-8, with D perhaps matching TRBD1 or TRBD2 (6 bases each). Trimming shortened V by 2 bases and J by 4 bases, and 11 bases separated the two germline ends. Germline assignment: CDR1 SGHTS and CDR2 YDEGEE. The CDR3 spans 14 residues.

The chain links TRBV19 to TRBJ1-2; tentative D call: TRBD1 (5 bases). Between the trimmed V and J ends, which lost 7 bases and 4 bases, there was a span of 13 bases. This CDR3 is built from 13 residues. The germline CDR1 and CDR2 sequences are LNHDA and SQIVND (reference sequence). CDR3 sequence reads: CASTPKGLYGYTF. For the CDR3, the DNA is TGTGCCAGTACTCCCAAGGGACTCTATGGCTACACCTTC.

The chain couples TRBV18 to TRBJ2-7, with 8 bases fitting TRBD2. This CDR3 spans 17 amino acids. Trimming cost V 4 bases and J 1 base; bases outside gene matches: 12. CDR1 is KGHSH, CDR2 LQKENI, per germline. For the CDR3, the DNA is TGTGCCAGCTCACAGGCGAGCGGGAGAACAGGGTCCTACGAGCAGTACTTC. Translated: CASSQASGRTGSYEQYF.

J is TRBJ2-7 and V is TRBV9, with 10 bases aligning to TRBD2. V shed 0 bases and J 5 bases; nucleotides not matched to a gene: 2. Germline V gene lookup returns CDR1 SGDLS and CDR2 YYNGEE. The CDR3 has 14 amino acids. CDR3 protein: CASSVAGTSDEQYF. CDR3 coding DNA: TGTGCCAGCAGCGTAGCTGGGACTAGCGACGAGCAGTACTTC.

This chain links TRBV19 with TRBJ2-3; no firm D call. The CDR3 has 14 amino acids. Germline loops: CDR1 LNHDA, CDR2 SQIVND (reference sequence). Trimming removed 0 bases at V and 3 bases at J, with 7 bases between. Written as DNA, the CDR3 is TGTGCCAGTAGTATAGATCGTGGGACAGATACGCAGTATTTT. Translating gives CASSIDRGTDTQYF.

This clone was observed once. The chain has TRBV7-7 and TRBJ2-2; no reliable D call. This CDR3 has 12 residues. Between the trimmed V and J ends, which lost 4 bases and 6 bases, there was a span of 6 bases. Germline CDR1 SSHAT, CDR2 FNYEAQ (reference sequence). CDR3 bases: TGTGCCAGCAGCTCCCCCCCCGGGGAGCTGTTTTTT. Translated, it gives CASSSPPGELFF. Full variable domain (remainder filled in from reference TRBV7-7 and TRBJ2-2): GAGVSQSPRYKVTKRGQDVTLRCDPISSHATLYWYQQALGQGPEFLTYFNYEAQPDKSGLPSDRFSAERPEGSISTLTIQRTEQRDSAMYRCASSSPPGELFFGEGSRLTVL.